This TCR beta chain derives from a study of T cell changes during pregnancy in multiple sclerosis. Data came from immunoSEQ multiplex PCR; TCRdb stores just in-frame clones and leaves some out. The sample records approximately 110,000 clones, roughly 92% being singletons. Trimming cost V 7 bases and J 7 bases, with 16 bases left between them. CDR1 and CDR2 (germline): SNHLY, FYNNEI. The CDR3 has 13 residues. This clone was detected once. This receptor was identified in a female donor with multiple sclerosis, enrolled in a pregnancy study. This chain links TRBV2 with TRBJ1-1, with D maybe TRBD1 (6 bases). The source was peripheral blood, collected after pregnancy. The CDR3 protein is CASILTGYVEAFF. The CDR3 nucleotides read TGTGCCAGCATACTGACAGGCTACGTTGAAGCTTTCTTT.